The 30 T cell receptor beta chains given below trace back to one sample, sequenced in a study of T cell repertoires in cytomegalovirus infection. From the reads, TCRdb called clonotypes with MiXCR, one entry per CDR3 protein. The sample shows approximately 390,000 distinct CDR3 sequences, 34% of them seen only once. These receptors lack a known antigen. The starting material was cultured PBMCs, obtained from culture after CMV antigen stimulation. All receptors come from a human donor in good health (CMV status not recorded). Some clones in this sample may be carry-over from other donors' samples.

This clonotype was detected many times. The chain combines TRBV12-3 or TRBV12-4 with TRBJ1-2; D gene uncertain. V lost 1 base and J 14 bases, leaving 17 bases between the germline ends. The CDR3 has 13 residues. CDR3 nucleotides: TGTGCCAGCAGTTTAGGGACTCGACTTCAGAGGACCTTC. Translating gives CASSLGTRLQRTF.

Many counts were recorded for this clonotype. The chain combines TRBV7-8 with TRBJ2-7; no clear D gene. V was pared by 2 bases and J by 3 bases, with 8 bases between. CDR1 and CDR2 (germline): SGHVS, FQNEAQ. The CDR3 extends over 13 amino acids. The CDR3 DNA follows: TGTGCCAGCAGCTTAACGAGCAGCTACGAGCAGTACTTC. Its translation is CASSLTSSYEQYF. Together with reference TRBV7-8 and TRBJ2-7, the CDR3 gives the full variable domain: GAGVSQSPRYKVAKRGQDVALRCDPISGHVSLFWYQQALGQGPEFLTYFQNEAQLDKSGLPSDRFFAERPEGSVSTLKIQRTQQEDSAVYLCASSLTSSYEQYFGPGTRLTVT.

The V and J genes are TRBV27 and TRBJ2-7, with 10 bases aligning to TRBD1. The CDR3 consists of 15 residues. CDR1 MNHEY and CDR2 SMNVEV come from the germline V gene (reference sequence). V trimming: 3 bases; J trimming: 5 bases; junction bases outside the gene matches: 7. This CDR3 is CASSFSGTGANEQYV. CDR3 in DNA: TGTGCCAGCAGTTTTTCCGGGACAGGGGCCAACGAGCAGTACGTC.

DNA for the CDR3: TGTGCCAGCAGTTTTCTTGGGGGCGCTTACAATGAGCAGTTCTTC. Translated: CASSFLGGAYNEQFF. The chain is built from TRBV28 and TRBJ2-1; a weak D match, TRBD1 (6 bases). The CDR3 length is 15 residues. Per the germline V gene, CDR1 is MDHEN and CDR2 is SYDVKM. Trimming removed 3 bases from V and 4 bases from J, with 13 bases in between. The complete variable domain, with remaining parts taken from reference TRBV28 and TRBJ2-1, reads DVKVTQSSRYLVKRTGEKVFLECVQDMDHENMFWYRQDPGLGLRLIYFSYDVKMKEKGDIPEGYSVSREKKERFSLILESASTNQTSMYLCASSFLGGAYNEQFFGPGTRLTVL.

The J gene is TRBJ2-2, the V gene TRBV7-2; TRBD2 might be the D (5 bases). The CDR3 is 17 amino acids. CDR1 and CDR2 (germline): SGHTA, FQGNSA. Between the trimmed V and J ends, which lost 1 base and 1 base, there was a span of 13 bases. The CDR3: CASSLVAKRWNTGELFF. CDR3 bases: TGTGCCAGCAGCTTAGTTGCCAAGCGGTGGAACACCGGGGAGCTGTTTTTT.

The table lists this clonotype with many counts. This chain links TRBV7-9 with TRBJ2-1, with 8 bases that match TRBD2. Unmatched junction bases numbered 10, after V lost 5 bases and J lost 7 bases. This CDR3 region has 15 residues. Germline V gene lookup returns CDR1 SEHNR and CDR2 FQNEAQ (reference sequence). The CDR3 nucleotides read TGTGCCAGCAGCGCCGCGCTAGCGGGTCATAATGAGCAGTTCTTC. Its translation: CASSAALAGHNEQFF.

This chain joins TRBV6-5 and TRBJ2-5, with 10 bases that match TRBD1. The trim removed 5 bases at V and 5 bases at J, leaving 11 bases unmatched. The CDR3 covers 16 residues. CDR1 and CDR2 (germline): MNHEY, SVGAGI. CDR3 coding DNA: TGTGCCAGCAGTAACCACCAGCCGGGACAGGGGGAGACCCAGTACTTC. It translates to CASSNHQPGQGETQYF.

This clonotype has a handful of counts. The rearrangement links TRBV19 to TRBJ1-1; D remains unclear. With 7 bases removed from V and 1 base from J, the gap between germline ends came to 13 bases. The CDR3 contains 14 residues. Germline V gives CDR1 LNHDA, CDR2 SQIVND (reference sequence). The CDR3 nucleotides are TGTGCCAGTAATCGCCTTCAGGAGAACACTGAAGCTTTCTTT. Amino acid sequence: CASNRLQENTEAFF.

The chain joins TRBV28 to TRBJ2-3, with unresolved D. The CDR3 has 11 residues. Trimming stripped 9 bases from V and 1 base from J, with 5 bases between. CDR1 is MDHEN, CDR2 SYDVKM, per germline. The CDR3 DNA is TGTGCCAGTGAAGGCACAGATACGCAGTATTTT. Encoded protein: CASEGTDTQYF.

This clonotype has at least ten counts. The chain has TRBV7-2 and TRBJ1-1, with a weak D call TRBD1 (5 bases). This CDR3 is built from 15 residues. Germline CDR1 and CDR2: SGHTA and FQGNSA. V was clipped by 5 bases and J by 7 bases, with 20 bases between them. The CDR3 nucleotides are TGTGCCAGCAGCCCCGGCGGGGGGATTAGTTTTGAAGCTTTCTTT. Protein product: CASSPGGGISFEAFF.

V and J are TRBV24-1 and TRBJ2-3; D possibly corresponds to TRBD1 (7 bases). Germline assignment: CDR1 KGHDR and CDR2 SFDVKD. The CDR3 totals 16 residues. V lost 4 bases and J lost 5, with 18 bases in between. CDR3 residues: CATSERGRGARDTQYF. CDR3 nucleotides: TGTGCCACCAGTGAACGTGGCAGGGGGGCGAGAGATACGCAGTATTTT.

This clonotype was recorded a few times. The J gene is TRBJ1-2, the V gene TRBV27; D is unclear. The CDR3 runs to 13 residues. Germline V gene data show CDR1 as MNHEY and CDR2 as SMNVEV (reference sequence). Trimming cost V 6 bases and J 6 bases, with 14 bases left between them. CDR3 in amino acids: CASSLDRANGYTF. CDR3 nucleotides: TGTGCCAGCAGCCTGGACCGAGCTAATGGCTACACCTTC.

J is TRBJ2-1 and V is TRBV25-1, with D tentatively TRBD2 (5 bases). The CDR3 length is 15 residues. Germline CDR1 is MGHDK and CDR2 is SYGVNS. The V end was cut by 3 bases, the J end by 8 bases, with 17 bases between. The CDR3 coding sequence is TGTGCCAGCAGTGATGCGACCCGCGGAGGACATGAGCAGTTCTTC. This encodes CASSDATRGGHEQFF.

The chain links TRBV12-3 or TRBV12-4 to TRBJ1-1; 9 bases align to TRBD1. J lost 6 bases, V lost 5 bases, and 7 bases had no gene match. The CDR3 covers 14 residues. The CDR3 reads CASSPRDRVAEAFF. DNA for the CDR3: TGTGCCAGCAGTCCTCGGGACAGGGTGGCTGAAGCTTTCTTT.

The chain couples TRBV2 to TRBJ2-7; tentatively, D is TRBD2 (6 bases). Germline CDR1 reads SNHLY; CDR2 reads FYNNEI. This CDR3 spans 14 amino acids. V was clipped by 8 bases and J by 0 bases, with 14 bases between them. The CDR3 is CASSAGYNSYEQYF. For the CDR3, the DNA is TGTGCCAGCTCTGCGGGATATAACTCCTACGAGCAGTACTTC. Using reference TRBV2 and TRBJ2-7 for the parts outside the CDR3, the full variable domain is EPEVTQTPSHQVTQMGQEVILRCVPISNHLYFYWYRQILGQKVEFLVSFYNNEISEKSEIFDDQFSVERPDGSNFTLKIRSTKLEDSAMYFCASSAGYNSYEQYFGPGTRLTVT.

This clonotype came up many times. The rearrangement links TRBV7-8 to TRBJ1-2; 8 bases line up with TRBD1. This CDR3 region has 18 residues. Germline values: CDR1 SGHVS, CDR2 FQNEAQ. V shed 2 bases, J shed 1 base, and the junction held 12 bases outside the gene matches. The CDR3: CASSLQRQGRWLNYGYTF. DNA for the CDR3: TGTGCCAGCAGCTTACAGAGACAGGGGAGGTGGCTTAACTATGGCTACACCTTC. Full variable domain (outside the CDR3, taken from reference TRBV7-8 and TRBJ1-2): GAGVSQSPRYKVAKRGQDVALRCDPISGHVSLFWYQQALGQGPEFLTYFQNEAQLDKSGLPSDRFFAERPEGSVSTLKIQRTQQEDSAVYLCASSLQRQGRWLNYGYTFGSGTRLTVV.

This clonotype was detected only a few times. The chain recombines TRBV6-5 with TRBJ1-1; 7 bases line up with TRBD1. The CDR3 spans 16 residues. Germline V gene lookup returns CDR1 MNHEY and CDR2 SVGAGI. V lost 2 bases to trimming and J lost 1 base; unmatched junction nucleotides: 7. The CDR3 sequence: CASSYDGGQRNTEAFF. The DNA of the CDR3 is TGTGCCAGCAGTTACGACGGGGGACAGAGGAACACTGAAGCTTTCTTT.

This clonotype turned up a few times. The gene calls are TRBV7-9 and TRBJ1-1; TRBD1 matches 7 bases. Trimming at V came to 5 bases and at J to 6 bases, leaving 15 bases not matched to a gene. The CDR3 has 16 residues. Germline CDR1 reads SEHNR; CDR2 reads FQNEAQ (reference sequence). The CDR3 reads CASSETGTAHGPEAFF. In DNA form, the CDR3 reads TGTGCCAGCAGCGAAACCGGGACAGCCCATGGCCCTGAAGCTTTCTTT.

The CDR3: CASRFDTSYEQYF. The CDR3 nucleotides are TGTGCCAGCAGATTTGACACTTCCTACGAGCAGTACTTC. The rearrangement uses TRBV7-8 and TRBJ2-7; D is undetermined. Germline values: CDR1 SGHVS, CDR2 FQNEAQ. CDR3 size: 13 residues. V lost 6 bases to trimming and J lost 1 base, with 10 bases between them.

CDR3 in amino acids: CASSGTTTSGSYNEQFF. The CDR3 region has the DNA TGTGCCAGCAGTGGAACGACGACTAGCGGGAGTTACAATGAGCAGTTCTTC. V and J are TRBV2 and TRBJ2-1, with 12 nucleotides matching TRBD2. The germline gives CDR1 SNHLY, CDR2 FYNNEI. There are 17 residues in the CDR3. Trimming cost V 4 bases and J 4 bases; bases outside gene matches: 8. The full variable domain, its missing parts supplied by reference TRBV2 and TRBJ2-1, is EPEVTQTPSHQVTQMGQEVILRCVPISNHLYFYWYRQILGQKVEFLVSFYNNEISEKSEIFDDQFSVERPDGSNFTLKIRSTKLEDSAMYFCASSGTTTSGSYNEQFFGPGTRLTVL.

The chain recombines TRBV4-1 with TRBJ2-1; 12 bases fit TRBD2. The CDR3 covers 16 residues. Losses at the gene ends were 2 bases for V and 9 bases for J; bases not matched to a gene: 8. Germline loops: CDR1 MGHRA, CDR2 YSYEKL. The DNA for the CDR3 is TGCGCCAGCAGCCAACCGACTAGCGGGAGTGGTGGTGAGCAGTTCTTC. The encoded protein is CASSQPTSGSGGEQFF.

This rearrangement joins TRBV5-1 to TRBJ2-5; possible D gene TRBD1, 6 bases. V shed 4 bases and J shed 2 bases, with 12 bases lying between them. The CDR3 sequence is 14 residues long. Germline loops: CDR1 SGHRS, CDR2 YFSETQ. The CDR3 here is CASSKTGGQETQYF. The CDR3 bases are TGCGCCAGCAGCAAGACAGGAGGACAAGAGACCCAGTACTTC.

The chain uses TRBV20-1 and TRBJ2-1, with 11 bases matching TRBD2. The germline V gene has CDR1 DFQATT and CDR2 SNEGSKA (reference sequence). The CDR3 consists of 14 residues. Losses at the gene ends were 6 bases for V and 7 bases for J; bases not matched to a gene: 8. For the CDR3, the DNA is TGCAGTGCAAGACTAGCGGGACATTTTAATGAGCAGTTCTTC. It is translated as CSARLAGHFNEQFF.

The sample holds many counts of this clonotype. This chain connects TRBV11-2 to TRBJ1-5; no reliable D call. V was cut by 6 bases and J by 3 bases, with 12 bases left in between. Germline assignment: CDR1 SGHAT and CDR2 FQNNGV. CDR3 length equals 14 residues. The CDR3, as DNA: TGTGCCAGCAGTCCTGACACAAACAATCAGCCCCAGCATTTT. Its protein is CASSPDTNNQPQHF.

J is TRBJ1-1 and V is TRBV7-6; D unclear. V shed 8 bases and J shed 6 bases, with 10 bases lying between them. CDR3 length: 11 residues. Germline values: CDR1 SGHVS, CDR2 FNYEAQ. CDR3 sequence (DNA): TGTGCCAGCGCCCGCGGGGCTGAAGCTTTCTTT. It specifies CASARGAEAFF.

The chain has TRBV19 and TRBJ2-7, with D possibly TRBD1 on 6 matching bases. CDR1 LNHDA and CDR2 SQIVND come from the germline V gene (reference sequence). The germline V and J ends were trimmed by 4 bases and 0 bases, with 10 bases remaining between them. This CDR3 spans 14 amino acids. The CDR3 sequence: CASSTQDSSYEQYF. The DNA of the CDR3 is TGTGCCAGTAGTACTCAGGACAGCTCCTACGAGCAGTACTTC.

The chain recombines TRBV7-2 with TRBJ1-2; 9 bases agree with TRBD1. After removal of 0 bases from V and 2 bases from J, the junction contained 10 bases not matched to a gene. Looked up from germline, CDR1 is SGHTA and CDR2 is FQGNSA. The CDR3 is made up of 18 amino acids. The CDR3 DNA reads TGTGCCAGCAGCTTAGCGCGATACGGACAGGGGCGAAACTATGGCTACACCTTC. Translating gives CASSLARYGQGRNYGYTF.

This clonotype was seen only a few times. The chain is built from TRBV6-5 and TRBJ2-3; D is unresolved. V shed 0 bases and J shed 0 bases, with 10 bases lying between them. The V gene's germline CDR1 is MNHEY and CDR2 SVGAGI. The CDR3 extends over 16 amino acids. CDR3 DNA sequence: TGTGCCAGCAGTTACTCGACCCAACCTAGCACAGATACGCAGTATTTT. Translating it yields CASSYSTQPSTDTQYF.

A single count supports this clonotype. The chain uses TRBV12-3 or TRBV12-4 and TRBJ1-2; TRBD1 agrees at 12 bases. J was trimmed by 8 bases and V by 5 bases; bases with no gene match: 6. CDR3 size: 14 residues. The CDR3, as DNA: TGTGCCAGCAGTCGGGGACAGGGGGCGCGCGGCTACACCTTC. This encodes CASSRGQGARGYTF.

The rearrangement links TRBV11-2 to TRBJ1-1; D unresolved. This CDR3 contains 16 residues. Looked up from germline, CDR1 is SGHAT and CDR2 is FQNNGV. Trimming took off 2 bases at V and 4 bases at J, with 17 bases between the two ends. CDR3 sequence reads: CASSLSSTAFGTEAFF. Written as DNA, the CDR3 is TGTGCCAGCAGCTTATCCTCTACGGCGTTTGGCACTGAAGCTTTCTTT.